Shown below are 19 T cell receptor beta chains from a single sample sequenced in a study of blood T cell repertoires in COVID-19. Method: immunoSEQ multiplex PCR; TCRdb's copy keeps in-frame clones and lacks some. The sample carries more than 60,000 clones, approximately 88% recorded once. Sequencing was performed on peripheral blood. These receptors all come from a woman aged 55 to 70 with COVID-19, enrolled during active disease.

Written as DNA, the CDR3 is TGCAGCGTTGGAGGGACAGTGAACACTGAAGCTTTCTTT. This encodes CSVGGTVNTEAFF. The V gene is TRBV29-1, the J gene TRBJ1-1; 7 bases are a match to TRBD1. Trimming removed 4 bases from V and 0 bases from J; junction bases left unmatched: 2. The CDR3 runs to 13 residues. Per the germline V gene, CDR1 is SQVTM and CDR2 is ANQGSEA.

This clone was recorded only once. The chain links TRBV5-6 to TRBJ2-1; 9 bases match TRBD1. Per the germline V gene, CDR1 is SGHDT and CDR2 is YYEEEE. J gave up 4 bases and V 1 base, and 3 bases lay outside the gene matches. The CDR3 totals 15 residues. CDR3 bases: TGTGCCAGCAGCTTGATGACAGGGGGGTACAATGAGCAGTTCTTC. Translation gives CASSLMTGGYNEQFF.

DNA of the CDR3: TGTGCCAGCAGTGTCGGGGGAGGGGGTGAGCAGTACTTC. Translating it yields CASSVGGGGEQYF. The chain joins TRBV2 to TRBJ2-7; tentatively, D is TRBD2 (7 bases). V lost 4 bases to trimming and J lost 7 bases, with 14 bases between them. The CDR3 contains 13 residues. Germline V gene sequence: CDR1 SNHLY, CDR2 FYNNEI.

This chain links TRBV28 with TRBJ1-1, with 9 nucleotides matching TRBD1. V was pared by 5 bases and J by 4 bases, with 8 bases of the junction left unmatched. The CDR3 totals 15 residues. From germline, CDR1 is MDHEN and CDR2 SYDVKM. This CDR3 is CASSTQGARVTEAFF. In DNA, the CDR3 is TGTGCCAGCAGTACACAGGGGGCGCGGGTCACTGAAGCTTTCTTT.

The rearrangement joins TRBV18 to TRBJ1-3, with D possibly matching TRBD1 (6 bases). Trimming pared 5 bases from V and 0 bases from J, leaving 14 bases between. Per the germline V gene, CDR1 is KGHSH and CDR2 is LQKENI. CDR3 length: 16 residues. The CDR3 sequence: CASSEGQSSSGNTIYF. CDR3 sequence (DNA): TGTGCCAGCTCAGAAGGACAGAGTAGCTCTGGAAACACCATATATTTT.

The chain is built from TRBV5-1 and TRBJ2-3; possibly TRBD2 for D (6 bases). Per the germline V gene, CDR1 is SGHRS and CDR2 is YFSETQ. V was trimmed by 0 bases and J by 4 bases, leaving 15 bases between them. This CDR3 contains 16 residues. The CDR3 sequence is CASSLELGGPSDTQYF. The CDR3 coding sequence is TGCGCCAGCAGCTTGGAGCTCGGAGGGCCCTCAGATACGCAGTATTTT.

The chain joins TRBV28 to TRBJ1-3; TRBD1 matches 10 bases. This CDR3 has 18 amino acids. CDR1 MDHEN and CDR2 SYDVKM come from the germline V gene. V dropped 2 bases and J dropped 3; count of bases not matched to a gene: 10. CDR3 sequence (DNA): TGTGCCAGCAGTTTAGTGACAGGGGGCTACCTTGATGGAAACACCATATATTTT. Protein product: CASSLVTGGYLDGNTIYF.

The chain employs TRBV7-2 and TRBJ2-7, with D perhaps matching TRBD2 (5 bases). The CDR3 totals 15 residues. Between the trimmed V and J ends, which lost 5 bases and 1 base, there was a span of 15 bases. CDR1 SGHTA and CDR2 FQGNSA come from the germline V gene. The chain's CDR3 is CASSPRLLASYEQYF. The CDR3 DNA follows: TGTGCCAGCAGCCCGCGACTGTTAGCGTCCTACGAGCAGTACTTC.

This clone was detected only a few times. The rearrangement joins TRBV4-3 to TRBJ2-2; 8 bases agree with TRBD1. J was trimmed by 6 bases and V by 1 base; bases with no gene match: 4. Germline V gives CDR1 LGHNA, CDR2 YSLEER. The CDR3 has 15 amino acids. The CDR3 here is CASSQGTGIPGELFF. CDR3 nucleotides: TGCGCCAGCAGCCAAGGGACAGGGATCCCCGGGGAGCTGTTTTTT.

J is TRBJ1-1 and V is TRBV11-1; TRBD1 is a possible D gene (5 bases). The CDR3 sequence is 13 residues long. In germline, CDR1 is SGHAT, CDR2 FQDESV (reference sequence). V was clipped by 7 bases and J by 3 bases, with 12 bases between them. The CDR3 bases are TGTGCCAGCACGGGGGGAATCTACACTGAAGCTTTCTTT. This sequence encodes CASTGGIYTEAFF.

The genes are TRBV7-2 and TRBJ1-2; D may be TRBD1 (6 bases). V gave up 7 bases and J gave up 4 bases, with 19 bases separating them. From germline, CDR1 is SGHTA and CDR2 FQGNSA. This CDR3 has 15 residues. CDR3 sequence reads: CASTPGTLGVYGYTF. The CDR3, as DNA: TGTGCCAGCACCCCCGGGACACTGGGCGTCTATGGCTACACCTTC.

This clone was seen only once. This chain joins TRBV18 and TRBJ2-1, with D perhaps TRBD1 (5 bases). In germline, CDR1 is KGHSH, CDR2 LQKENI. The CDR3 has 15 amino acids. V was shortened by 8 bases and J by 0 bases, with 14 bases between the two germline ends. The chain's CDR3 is CASGATRDSYNEQFF. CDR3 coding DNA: TGTGCCAGCGGGGCTACTCGAGACTCCTACAATGAGCAGTTCTTC. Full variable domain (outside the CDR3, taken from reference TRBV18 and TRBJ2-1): NAGVMQNPRHLVRRRGQEARLRCSPMKGHSHVYWYRQLPEEGLKFMVYLQKENIIDESGMPKERFSAEFPKEGPSILRIQQVVRGDSAAYFCASGATRDSYNEQFFGPGTRLTVL.

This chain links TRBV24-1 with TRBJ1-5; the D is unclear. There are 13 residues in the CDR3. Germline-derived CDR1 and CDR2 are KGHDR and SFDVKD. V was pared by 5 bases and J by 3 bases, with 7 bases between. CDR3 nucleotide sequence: TGTGCCACCAGTGTTGGCCACAATCAGCCCCAGCATTTT. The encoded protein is CATSVGHNQPQHF.

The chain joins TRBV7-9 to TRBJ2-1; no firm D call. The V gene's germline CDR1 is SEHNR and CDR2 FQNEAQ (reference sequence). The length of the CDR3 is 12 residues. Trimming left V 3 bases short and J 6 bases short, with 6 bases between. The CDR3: CASSFWSNEQFF. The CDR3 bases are TGTGCCAGCAGCTTTTGGAGCAATGAGCAGTTCTTC.

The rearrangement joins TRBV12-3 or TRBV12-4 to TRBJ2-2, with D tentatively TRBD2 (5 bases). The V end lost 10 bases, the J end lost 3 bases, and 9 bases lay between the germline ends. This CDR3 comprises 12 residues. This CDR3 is CATSGDTGELFF. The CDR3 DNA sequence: TGTGCCACGTCCGGGGACACCGGGGAGCTGTTTTTT.

The CDR3 coding sequence is TGTGCCAGTAGCAACCGACAGGCAGGTGAAAAACTGTTTTTT. Residues: CASSNRQAGEKLFF. The V and J genes are TRBV19 and TRBJ1-4; D is possibly TRBD1 (6 bases). Deletions cut 6 bases from V and 7 bases from J, with 15 bases between. In germline, CDR1 is LNHDA, CDR2 SQIVND (reference sequence). The CDR3 is 14 amino acids.

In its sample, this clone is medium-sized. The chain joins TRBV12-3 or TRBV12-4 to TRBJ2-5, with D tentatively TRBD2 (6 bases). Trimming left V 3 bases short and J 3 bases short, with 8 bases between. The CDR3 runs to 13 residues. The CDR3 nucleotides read TGTGCCAGCAGTTTGGGGGAGGAAGAGACCCAGTACTTC. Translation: CASSLGEEETQYF.

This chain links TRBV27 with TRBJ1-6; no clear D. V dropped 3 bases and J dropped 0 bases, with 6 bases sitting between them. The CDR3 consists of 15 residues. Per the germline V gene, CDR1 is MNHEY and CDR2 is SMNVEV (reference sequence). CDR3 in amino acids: CASSFISSYNSPLHF. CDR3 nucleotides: TGTGCCAGCAGTTTTATCAGCTCCTATAATTCACCCCTCCACTTT.

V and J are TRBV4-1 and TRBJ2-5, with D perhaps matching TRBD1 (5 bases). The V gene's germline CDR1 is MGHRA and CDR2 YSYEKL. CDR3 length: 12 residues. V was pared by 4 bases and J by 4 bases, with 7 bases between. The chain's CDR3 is CASSPRGETQYF. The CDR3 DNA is TGCGCCAGCAGCCCTAGGGGAGAGACCCAGTACTTC.